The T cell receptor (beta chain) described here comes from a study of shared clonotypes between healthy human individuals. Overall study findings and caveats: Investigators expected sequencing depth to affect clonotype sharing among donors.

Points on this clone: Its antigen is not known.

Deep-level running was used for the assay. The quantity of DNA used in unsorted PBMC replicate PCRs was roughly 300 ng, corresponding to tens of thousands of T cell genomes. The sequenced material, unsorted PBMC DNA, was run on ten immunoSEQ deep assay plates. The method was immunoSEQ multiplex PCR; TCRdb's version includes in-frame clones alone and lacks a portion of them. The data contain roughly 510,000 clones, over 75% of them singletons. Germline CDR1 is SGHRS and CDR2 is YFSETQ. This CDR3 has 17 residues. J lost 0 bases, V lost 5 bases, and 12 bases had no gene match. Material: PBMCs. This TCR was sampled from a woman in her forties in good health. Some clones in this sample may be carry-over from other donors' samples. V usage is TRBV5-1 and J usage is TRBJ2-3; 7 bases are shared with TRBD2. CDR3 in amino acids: CASRPRTSEPSTDTQYF. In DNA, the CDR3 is TGCGCCAGCAGACCTCGTACTAGCGAACCTAGCACAGATACGCAGTATTTT.